This note documents a single T cell receptor beta chain sequence. Its antigen is as yet unknown. Trimming took 8 bases from V and 2 from J, leaving 16 bases between them. This CDR3 is built from 14 residues. CDR1 is MNHNS, CDR2 SASEGT, per germline. These data come from a study of CD8 T cell repertoires and HIV-1 epitope variants. Sequencing used immunoSEQ multiplex PCR; TCRdb keeps in-frame clones, though not all of them. The table lists over 6,000 clones, 66% of them singletons. Regarding the study as a whole: This assay reports beta chains of antigen-expanded cells, not T cell function.

Source material: cultured CD8+ T cells derived from PBMCs. The receptor was derived from a male donor with HIV. The chain links TRBV6-1 to TRBJ2-7; perhaps TRBD1 as D (5 bases). CDR3 residues: CASHNTQVTYEQYF. CDR3 nucleotides: TGTGCCAGCCATAACACACAGGTTACCTACGAGCAGTACTTC.